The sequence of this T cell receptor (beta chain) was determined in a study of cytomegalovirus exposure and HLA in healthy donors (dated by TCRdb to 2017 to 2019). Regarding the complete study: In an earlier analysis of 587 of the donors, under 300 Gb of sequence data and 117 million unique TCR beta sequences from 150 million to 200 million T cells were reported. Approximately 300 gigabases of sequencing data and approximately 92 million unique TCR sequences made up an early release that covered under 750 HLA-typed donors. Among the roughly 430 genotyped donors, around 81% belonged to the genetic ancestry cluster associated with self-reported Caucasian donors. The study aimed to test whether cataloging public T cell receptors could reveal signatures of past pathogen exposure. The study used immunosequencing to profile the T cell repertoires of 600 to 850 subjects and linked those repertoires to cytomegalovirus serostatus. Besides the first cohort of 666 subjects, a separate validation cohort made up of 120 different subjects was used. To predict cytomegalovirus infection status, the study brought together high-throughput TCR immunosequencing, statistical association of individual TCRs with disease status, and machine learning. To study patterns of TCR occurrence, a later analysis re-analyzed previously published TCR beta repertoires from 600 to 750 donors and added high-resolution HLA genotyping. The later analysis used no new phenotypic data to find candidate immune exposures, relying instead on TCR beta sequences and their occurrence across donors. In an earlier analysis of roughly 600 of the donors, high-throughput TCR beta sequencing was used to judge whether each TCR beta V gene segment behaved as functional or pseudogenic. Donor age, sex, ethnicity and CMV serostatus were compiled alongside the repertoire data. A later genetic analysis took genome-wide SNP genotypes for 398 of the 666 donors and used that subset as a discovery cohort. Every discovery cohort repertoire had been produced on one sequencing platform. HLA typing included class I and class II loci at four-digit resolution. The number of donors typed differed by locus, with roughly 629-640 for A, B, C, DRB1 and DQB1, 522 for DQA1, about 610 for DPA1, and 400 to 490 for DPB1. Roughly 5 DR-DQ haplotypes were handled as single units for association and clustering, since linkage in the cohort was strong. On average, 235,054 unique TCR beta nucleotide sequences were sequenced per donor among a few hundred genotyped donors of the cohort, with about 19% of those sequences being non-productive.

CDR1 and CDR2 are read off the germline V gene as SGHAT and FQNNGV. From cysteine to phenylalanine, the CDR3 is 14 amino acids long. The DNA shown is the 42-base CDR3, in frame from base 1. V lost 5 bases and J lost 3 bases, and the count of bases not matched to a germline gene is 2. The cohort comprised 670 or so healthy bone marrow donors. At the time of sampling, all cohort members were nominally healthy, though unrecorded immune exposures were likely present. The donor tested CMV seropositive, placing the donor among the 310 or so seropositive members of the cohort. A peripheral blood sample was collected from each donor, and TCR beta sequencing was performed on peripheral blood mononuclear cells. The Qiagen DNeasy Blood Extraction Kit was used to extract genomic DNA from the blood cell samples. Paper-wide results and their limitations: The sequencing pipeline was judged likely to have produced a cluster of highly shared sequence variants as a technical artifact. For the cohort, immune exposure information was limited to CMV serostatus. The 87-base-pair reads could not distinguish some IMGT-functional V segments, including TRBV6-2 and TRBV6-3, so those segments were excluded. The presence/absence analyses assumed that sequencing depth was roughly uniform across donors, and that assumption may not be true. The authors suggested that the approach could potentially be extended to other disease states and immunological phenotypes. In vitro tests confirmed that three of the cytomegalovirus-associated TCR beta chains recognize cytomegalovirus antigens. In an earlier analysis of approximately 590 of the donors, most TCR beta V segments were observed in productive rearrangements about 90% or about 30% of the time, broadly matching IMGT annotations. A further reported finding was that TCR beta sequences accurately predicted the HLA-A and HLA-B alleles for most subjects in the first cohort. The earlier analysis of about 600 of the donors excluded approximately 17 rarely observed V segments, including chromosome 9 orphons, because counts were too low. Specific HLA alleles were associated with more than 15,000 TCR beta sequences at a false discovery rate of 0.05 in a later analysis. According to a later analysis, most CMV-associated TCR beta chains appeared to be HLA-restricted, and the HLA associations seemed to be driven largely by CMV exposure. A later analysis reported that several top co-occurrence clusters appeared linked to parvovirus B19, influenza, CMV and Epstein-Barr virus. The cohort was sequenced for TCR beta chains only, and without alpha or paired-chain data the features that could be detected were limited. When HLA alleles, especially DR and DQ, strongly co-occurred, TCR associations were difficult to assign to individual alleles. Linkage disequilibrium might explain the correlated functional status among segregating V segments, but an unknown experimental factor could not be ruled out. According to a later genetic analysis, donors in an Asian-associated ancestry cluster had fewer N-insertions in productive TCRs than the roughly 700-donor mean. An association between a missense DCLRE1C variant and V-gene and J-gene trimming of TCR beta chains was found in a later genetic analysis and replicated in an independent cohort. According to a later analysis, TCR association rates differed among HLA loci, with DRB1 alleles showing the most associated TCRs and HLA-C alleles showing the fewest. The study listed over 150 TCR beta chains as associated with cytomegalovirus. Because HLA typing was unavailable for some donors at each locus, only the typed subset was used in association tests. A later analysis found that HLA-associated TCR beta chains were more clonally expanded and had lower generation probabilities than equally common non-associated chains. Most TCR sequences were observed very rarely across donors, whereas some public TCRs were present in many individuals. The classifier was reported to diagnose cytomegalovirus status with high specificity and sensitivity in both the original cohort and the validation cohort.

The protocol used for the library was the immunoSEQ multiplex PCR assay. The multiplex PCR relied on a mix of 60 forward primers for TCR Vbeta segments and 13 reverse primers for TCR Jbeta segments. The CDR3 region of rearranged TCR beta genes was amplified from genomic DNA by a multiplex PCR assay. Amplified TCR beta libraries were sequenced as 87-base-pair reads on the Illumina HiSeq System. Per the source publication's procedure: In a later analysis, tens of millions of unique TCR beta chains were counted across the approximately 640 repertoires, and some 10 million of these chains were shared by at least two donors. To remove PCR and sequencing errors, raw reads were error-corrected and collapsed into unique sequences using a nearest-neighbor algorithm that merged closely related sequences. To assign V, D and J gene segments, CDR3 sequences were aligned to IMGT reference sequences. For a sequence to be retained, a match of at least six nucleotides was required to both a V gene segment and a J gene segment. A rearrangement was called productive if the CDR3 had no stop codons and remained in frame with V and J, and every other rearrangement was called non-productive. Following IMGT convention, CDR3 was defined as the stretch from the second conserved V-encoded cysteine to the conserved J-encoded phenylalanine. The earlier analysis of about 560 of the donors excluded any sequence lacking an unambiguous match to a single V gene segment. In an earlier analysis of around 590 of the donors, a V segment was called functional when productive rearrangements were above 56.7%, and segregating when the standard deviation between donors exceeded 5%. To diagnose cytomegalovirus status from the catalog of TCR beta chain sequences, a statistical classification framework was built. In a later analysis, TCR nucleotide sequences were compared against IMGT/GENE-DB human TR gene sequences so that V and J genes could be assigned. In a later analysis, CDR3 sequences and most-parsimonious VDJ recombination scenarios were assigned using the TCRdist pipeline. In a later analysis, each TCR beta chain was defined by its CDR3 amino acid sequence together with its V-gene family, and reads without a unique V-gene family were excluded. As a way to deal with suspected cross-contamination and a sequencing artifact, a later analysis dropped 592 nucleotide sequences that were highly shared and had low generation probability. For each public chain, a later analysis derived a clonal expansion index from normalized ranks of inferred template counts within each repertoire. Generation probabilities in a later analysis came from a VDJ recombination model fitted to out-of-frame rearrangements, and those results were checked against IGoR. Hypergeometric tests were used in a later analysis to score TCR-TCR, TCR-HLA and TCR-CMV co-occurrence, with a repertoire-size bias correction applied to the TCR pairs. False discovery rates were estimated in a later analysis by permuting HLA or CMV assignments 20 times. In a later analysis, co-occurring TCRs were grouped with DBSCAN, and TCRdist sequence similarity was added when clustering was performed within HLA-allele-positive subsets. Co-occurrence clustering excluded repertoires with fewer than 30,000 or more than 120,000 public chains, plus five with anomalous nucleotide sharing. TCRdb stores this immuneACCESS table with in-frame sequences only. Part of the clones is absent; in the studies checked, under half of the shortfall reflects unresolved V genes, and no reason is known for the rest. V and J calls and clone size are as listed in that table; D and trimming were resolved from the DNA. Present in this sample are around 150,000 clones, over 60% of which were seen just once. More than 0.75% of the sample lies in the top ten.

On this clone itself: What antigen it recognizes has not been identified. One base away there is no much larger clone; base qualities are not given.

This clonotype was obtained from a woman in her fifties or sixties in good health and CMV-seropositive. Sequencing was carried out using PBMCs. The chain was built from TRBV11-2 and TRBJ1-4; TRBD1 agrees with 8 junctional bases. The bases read TGTGCCAGCAGCCCGACAGGGGCTAATGAAAAACTGTTTTTT. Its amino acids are CASSPTGANEKLFF.